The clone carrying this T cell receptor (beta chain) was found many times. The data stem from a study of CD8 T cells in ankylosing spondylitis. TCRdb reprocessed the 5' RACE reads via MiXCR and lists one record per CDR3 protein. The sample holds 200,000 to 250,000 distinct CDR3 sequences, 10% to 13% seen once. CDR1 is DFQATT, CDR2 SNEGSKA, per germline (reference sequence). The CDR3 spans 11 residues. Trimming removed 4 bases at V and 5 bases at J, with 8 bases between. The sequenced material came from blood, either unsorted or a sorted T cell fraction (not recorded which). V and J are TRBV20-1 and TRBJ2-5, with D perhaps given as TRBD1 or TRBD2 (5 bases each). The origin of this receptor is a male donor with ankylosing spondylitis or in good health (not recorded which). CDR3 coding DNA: TGCAGTGCTACCTGGGGGGAGACCCAGTACTTC. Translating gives CSATWGETQYF.